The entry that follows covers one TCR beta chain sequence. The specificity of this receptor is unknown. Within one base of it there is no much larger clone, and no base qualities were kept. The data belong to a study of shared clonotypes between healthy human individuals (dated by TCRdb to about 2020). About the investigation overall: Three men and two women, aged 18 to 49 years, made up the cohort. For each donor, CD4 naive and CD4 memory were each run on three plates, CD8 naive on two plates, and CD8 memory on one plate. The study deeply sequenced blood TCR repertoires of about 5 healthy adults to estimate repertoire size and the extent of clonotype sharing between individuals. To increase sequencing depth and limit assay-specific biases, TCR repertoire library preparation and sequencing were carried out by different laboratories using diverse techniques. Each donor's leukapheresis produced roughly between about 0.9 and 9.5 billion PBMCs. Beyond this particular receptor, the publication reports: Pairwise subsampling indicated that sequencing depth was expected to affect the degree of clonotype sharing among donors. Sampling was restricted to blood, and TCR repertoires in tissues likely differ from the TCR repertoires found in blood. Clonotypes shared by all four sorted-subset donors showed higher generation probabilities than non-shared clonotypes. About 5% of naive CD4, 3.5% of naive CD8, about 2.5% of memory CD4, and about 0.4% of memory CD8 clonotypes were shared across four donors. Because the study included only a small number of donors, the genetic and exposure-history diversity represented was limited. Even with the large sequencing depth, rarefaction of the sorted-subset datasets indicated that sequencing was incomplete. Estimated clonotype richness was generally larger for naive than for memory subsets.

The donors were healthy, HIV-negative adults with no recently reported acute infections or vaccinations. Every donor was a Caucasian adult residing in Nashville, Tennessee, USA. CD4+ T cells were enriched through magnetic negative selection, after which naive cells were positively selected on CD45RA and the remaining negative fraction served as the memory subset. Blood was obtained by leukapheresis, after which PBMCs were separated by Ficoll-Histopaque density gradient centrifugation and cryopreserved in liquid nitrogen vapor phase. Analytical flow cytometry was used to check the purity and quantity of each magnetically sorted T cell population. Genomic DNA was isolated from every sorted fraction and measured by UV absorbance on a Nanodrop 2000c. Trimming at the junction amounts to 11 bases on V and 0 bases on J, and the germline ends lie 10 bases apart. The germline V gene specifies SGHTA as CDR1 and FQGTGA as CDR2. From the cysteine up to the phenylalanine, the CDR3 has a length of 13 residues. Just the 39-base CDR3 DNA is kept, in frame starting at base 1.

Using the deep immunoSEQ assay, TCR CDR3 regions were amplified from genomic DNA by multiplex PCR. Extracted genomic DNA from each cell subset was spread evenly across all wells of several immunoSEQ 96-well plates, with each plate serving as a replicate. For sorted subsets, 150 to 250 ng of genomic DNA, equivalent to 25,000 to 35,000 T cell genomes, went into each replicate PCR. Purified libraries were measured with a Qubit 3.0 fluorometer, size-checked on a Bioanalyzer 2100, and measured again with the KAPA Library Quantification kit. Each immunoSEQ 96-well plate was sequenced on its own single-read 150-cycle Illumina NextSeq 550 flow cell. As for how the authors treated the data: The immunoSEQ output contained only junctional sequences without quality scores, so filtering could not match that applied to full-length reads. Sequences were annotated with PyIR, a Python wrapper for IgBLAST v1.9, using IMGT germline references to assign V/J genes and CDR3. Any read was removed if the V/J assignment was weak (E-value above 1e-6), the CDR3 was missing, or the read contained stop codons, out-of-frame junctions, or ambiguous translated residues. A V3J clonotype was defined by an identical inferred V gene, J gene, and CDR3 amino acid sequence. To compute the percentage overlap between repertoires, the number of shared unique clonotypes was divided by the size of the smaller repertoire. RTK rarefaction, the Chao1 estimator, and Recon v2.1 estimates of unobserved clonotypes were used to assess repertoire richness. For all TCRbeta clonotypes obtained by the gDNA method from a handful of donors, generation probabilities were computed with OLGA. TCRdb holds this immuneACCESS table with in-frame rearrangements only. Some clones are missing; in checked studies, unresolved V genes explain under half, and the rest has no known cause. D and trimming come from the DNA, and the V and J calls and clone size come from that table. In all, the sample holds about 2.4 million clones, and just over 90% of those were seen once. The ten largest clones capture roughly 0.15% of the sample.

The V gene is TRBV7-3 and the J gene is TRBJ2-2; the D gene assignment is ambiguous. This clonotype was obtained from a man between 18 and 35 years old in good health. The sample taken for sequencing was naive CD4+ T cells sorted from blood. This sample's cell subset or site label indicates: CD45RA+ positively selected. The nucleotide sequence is TGTGCCTCGGCCGCGGCGAACACCGGGGAGCTGTTTTTT. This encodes CASAAANTGELFF.